These T cell receptor beta chains were read from a single sample in a study of blood T cell repertoires in COVID-19. The table came from immunoSEQ multiplex PCR; TCRdb's copy has only in-frame clones and leaves some out. The table has around 100,000 clones, roughly 90% seen once. Sample: peripheral blood. These receptor sequences come from a man between 50 and 59 years old with COVID-19, enrolled during active disease. Both conserved end residues are part of each CDR3. A D gene is named only where the DNA matches it firmly. A clone size is listed for some rows: how often the clone was seen (once, few, many), or a class if it is expanded.

clone_size: .; v_call: TRBV5-1; d_call: .; j_call: TRBJ1-2; cdr3_aa: CASSQNHGDGGYTF; cdr3_nt: TGCGCCAGCAGCCAGAACCACGGGGATGGTGGCTACACCTTC
clone_size: .; v_call: TRBV28; d_call: .; j_call: TRBJ1-1; cdr3_aa: CASIESRNTEAFF; cdr3_nt: TGTGCCAGCATTGAGTCCCGGAACACTGAAGCTTTCTTT
clone_size: .; v_call: TRBV12-2; d_call: .; j_call: TRBJ2-1; cdr3_aa: CASRLAHPRQEDEQFF; cdr3_nt: TGTGCAAGTCGCTTAGCCCATCCTAGGCAAGAGGATGAGCAGTTCTTC
clone_size: once; v_call: TRBV4-3; d_call: TRBD2; j_call: TRBJ2-7; cdr3_aa: CASATSGTSHEQYF; cdr3_nt: TGCGCCAGCGCCACCTCCGGGACTAGCCACGAGCAGTACTTC
clone_size: .; v_call: TRBV4-1; d_call: TRBD1; j_call: TRBJ1-1; cdr3_aa: CASSHRTGDTEAFF; cdr3_nt: TGCGCCAGCAGCCATAGGACAGGGGACACTGAAGCTTTCTTT
clone_size: .; v_call: TRBV6-2/TRBV6-3; d_call: .; j_call: TRBJ1-2; cdr3_aa: CASSRPSDRPVEGYTF; cdr3_nt: TGTGCCAGCAGTAGGCCCTCGGACAGACCAGTGGAAGGCTACACCTTC
clone_size: once; v_call: TRBV19; d_call: TRBD1; j_call: TRBJ2-5; cdr3_aa: CASSIRDSQETQYF; cdr3_nt: TGTGCCAGTAGTATCCGGGACAGCCAAGAGACCCAGTACTTC
clone_size: once; v_call: TRBV18; d_call: .; j_call: TRBJ1-3; cdr3_aa: CASSPLRGMTGNTIYF; cdr3_nt: TGTGCCAGCTCACCTTTGCGGGGGATGACTGGAAACACCATATATTTT
clone_size: .; v_call: TRBV7-9; d_call: TRBD2; j_call: TRBJ2-3; cdr3_aa: CASSWIAGGRTDTQYF; cdr3_nt: TGTGCCAGCAGCTGGATAGCGGGGGGTCGCACAGATACGCAGTATTTT
clone_size: .; v_call: TRBV5-1; d_call: .; j_call: TRBJ2-7; cdr3_aa: CASSLVAPFSYEQYF; cdr3_nt: TGCGCCAGCAGCTTGGTAGCTCCCTTCTCCTACGAGCAGTACTTC
clone_size: .; v_call: TRBV5-1; d_call: .; j_call: TRBJ1-5; cdr3_aa: CAKTVNQPQHF; cdr3_nt: TGCGCCAAGACAGTAAATCAGCCCCAGCATTTT
clone_size: .; v_call: TRBV5-1; d_call: TRBD1; j_call: TRBJ1-2; cdr3_aa: CASKRGTDPNYGYTF; cdr3_nt: TGCGCCAGCAAAAGGGGGACAGACCCTAACTATGGCTACACCTTC
clone_size: .; v_call: TRBV6-5; d_call: TRBD1; j_call: TRBJ1-2; cdr3_aa: CASSPGTGIGYTF; cdr3_nt: TGTGCCAGCAGTCCCGGGACAGGGATTGGCTACACCTTC
clone_size: .; v_call: TRBV6-5; d_call: .; j_call: TRBJ1-1; cdr3_aa: CASNIHATNTEAFF; cdr3_nt: TGTGCCAGCAACATACATGCGACAAACACTGAAGCTTTCTTT
clone_size: .; v_call: TRBV6-1; d_call: TRBD1; j_call: TRBJ2-5; cdr3_aa: CASSEFGQGFFQETQYF; cdr3_nt: TGTGCCAGCAGTGAGTTTGGACAGGGTTTTTTCCAAGAGACCCAGTACTTC
clone_size: .; v_call: TRBV27; d_call: .; j_call: TRBJ1-5; cdr3_aa: CASSSRALENQPQHF; cdr3_nt: TGTGCCAGCAGTTCGAGGGCCTTAGAAAATCAGCCCCAGCATTTT
clone_size: few; v_call: TRBV19; d_call: .; j_call: TRBJ2-7; cdr3_aa: CASSIVSGREQYF; cdr3_nt: TGTGCCAGTAGTATAGTTTCAGGGCGCGAGCAGTACTTC
clone_size: .; v_call: TRBV9; d_call: TRBD1; j_call: TRBJ1-5; cdr3_aa: CASSAAGGSNQPQHF; cdr3_nt: TGTGCCAGCAGCGCCGCAGGGGGGAGCAATCAGCCCCAGCATTTT
clone_size: .; v_call: TRBV27; d_call: TRBD1; j_call: TRBJ1-2; cdr3_aa: CASSFGGRGDGYTF; cdr3_nt: TGTGCCAGCAGTTTTGGGGGCAGGGGGGATGGCTACACCTTC
clone_size: few; v_call: TRBV5-4; d_call: TRBD1; j_call: TRBJ1-2; cdr3_aa: CASSLAGDRQGYTF; cdr3_nt: TGTGCCAGCAGCTTGGCCGGGGACAGGCAAGGCTACACCTTC
clone_size: .; v_call: TRBV5-1; d_call: TRBD1; j_call: TRBJ2-4; cdr3_aa: CASSLTGGRTGIQYF; cdr3_nt: TGCGCCAGCAGCTTGACAGGGGGCCGCACGGGCATTCAGTACTTC
clone_size: .; v_call: TRBV7-2; d_call: TRBD2; j_call: TRBJ2-7; cdr3_aa: CASSITSGAYEQYF; cdr3_nt: TGTGCCAGCAGCATTACTAGCGGGGCCTACGAGCAGTACTTC
clone_size: .; v_call: TRBV28; d_call: TRBD1; j_call: TRBJ1-5; cdr3_aa: CASSPQRTGYQPQHF; cdr3_nt: TGTGCCAGCAGTCCCCAACGGACAGGGTATCAGCCCCAGCATTTT
clone_size: .; v_call: TRBV4-2; d_call: .; j_call: TRBJ1-2; cdr3_aa: CASSQEETPGVVYGYTF; cdr3_nt: TGTGCCAGCAGCCAAGAAGAAACACCCGGGGTTGTCTATGGCTACACCTTC
clone_size: .; v_call: TRBV2; d_call: .; j_call: TRBJ1-6; cdr3_aa: CASNRGMNSPLHF; cdr3_nt: TGTGCCAGCAATCGGGGGATGAATTCACCCCTCCACTTT
clone_size: .; v_call: TRBV4-2; d_call: .; j_call: TRBJ2-3; cdr3_aa: CASSLGALGYTDTQYF; cdr3_nt: TGTGCCAGCAGCCTTGGGGCTTTGGGTTACACAGATACGCAGTATTTT
clone_size: .; v_call: TRBV5-7; d_call: .; j_call: TRBJ2-7; cdr3_aa: CASTSGRGSYEQYF; cdr3_nt: TGTGCCAGCACTTCTGGTCGGGGATCCTACGAGCAGTACTTC
clone_size: .; v_call: TRBV5-5; d_call: TRBD1; j_call: TRBJ1-1; cdr3_aa: CASSAGQAGAEAFF; cdr3_nt: TGTGCCAGCAGCGCCGGACAGGCGGGCGCTGAAGCTTTCTTT
clone_size: .; v_call: TRBV6-2/TRBV6-3; d_call: .; j_call: TRBJ1-2; cdr3_aa: CASSYPQGNYGYTF; cdr3_nt: TGTGCCAGCAGTTACCCACAGGGTAACTATGGCTACACCTTC